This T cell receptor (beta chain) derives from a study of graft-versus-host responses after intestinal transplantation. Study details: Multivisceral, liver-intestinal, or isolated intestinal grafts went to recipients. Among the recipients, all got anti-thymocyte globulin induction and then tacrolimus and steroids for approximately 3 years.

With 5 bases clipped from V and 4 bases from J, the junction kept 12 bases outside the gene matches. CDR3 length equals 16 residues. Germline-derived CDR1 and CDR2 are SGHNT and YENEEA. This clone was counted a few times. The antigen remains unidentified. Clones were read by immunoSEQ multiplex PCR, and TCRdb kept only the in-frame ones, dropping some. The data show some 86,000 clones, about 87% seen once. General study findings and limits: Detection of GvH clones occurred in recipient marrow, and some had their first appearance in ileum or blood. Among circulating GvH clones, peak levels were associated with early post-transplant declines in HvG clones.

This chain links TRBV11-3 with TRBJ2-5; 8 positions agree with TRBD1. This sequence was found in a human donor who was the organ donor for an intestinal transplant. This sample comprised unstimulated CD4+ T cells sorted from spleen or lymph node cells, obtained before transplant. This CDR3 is CASSRGMDREAETQYF. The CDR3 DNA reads TGTGCCAGCAGCCGAGGGATGGACAGGGAGGCAGAGACCCAGTACTTC.